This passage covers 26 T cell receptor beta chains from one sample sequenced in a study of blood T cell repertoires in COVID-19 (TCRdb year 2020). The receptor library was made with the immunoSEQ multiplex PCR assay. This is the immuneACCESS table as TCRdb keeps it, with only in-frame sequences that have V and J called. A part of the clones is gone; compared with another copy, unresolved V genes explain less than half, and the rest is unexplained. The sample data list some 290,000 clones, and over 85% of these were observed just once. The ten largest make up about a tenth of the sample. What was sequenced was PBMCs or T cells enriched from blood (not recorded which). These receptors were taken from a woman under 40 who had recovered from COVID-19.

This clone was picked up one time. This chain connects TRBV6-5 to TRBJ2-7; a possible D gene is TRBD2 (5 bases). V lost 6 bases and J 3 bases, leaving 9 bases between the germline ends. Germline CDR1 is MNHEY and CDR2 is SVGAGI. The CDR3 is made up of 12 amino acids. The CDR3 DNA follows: TGTGCCAGCAGCCTCCGGGACTACGAGCAGTACTTC. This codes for CASSLRDYEQYF.

This CDR3 is CATSAPDRVYSEKLFF. The CDR3 nucleotides are TGTGCCACCAGCGCCCCTGACAGGGTCTATAGTGAAAAACTGTTTTTT. The chain is built from TRBV15 and TRBJ1-4; 7 bases are a match to TRBD1. The trim removed 5 bases at V and 7 bases at J, leaving 13 bases unmatched. The CDR3 extends over 16 amino acids. Looked up from germline, CDR1 is LNHNV and CDR2 is YYDKDF (reference sequence).

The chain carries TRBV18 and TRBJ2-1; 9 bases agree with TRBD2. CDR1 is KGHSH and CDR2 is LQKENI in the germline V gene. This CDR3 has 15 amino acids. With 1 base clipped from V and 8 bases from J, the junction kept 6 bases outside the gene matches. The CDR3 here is CASSPLSGTSYEQFF. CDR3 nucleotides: TGTGCCAGCTCACCACTATCCGGGACTAGCTATGAGCAGTTCTTC.

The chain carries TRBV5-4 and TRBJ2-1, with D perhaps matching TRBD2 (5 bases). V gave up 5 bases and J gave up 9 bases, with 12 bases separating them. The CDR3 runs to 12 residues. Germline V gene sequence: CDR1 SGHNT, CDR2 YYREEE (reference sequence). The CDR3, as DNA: TGTGCCAGCAGTCCTAGCTATACTGAGCAGTTCTTC. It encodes CASSPSYTEQFF.

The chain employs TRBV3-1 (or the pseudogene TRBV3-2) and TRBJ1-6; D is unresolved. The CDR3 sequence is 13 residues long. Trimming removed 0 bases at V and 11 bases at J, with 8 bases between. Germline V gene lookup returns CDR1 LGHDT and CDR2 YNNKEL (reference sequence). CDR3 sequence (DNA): TGTGCCAGCAGCCAAGATAACCGGGCACCCCTCCACTTT. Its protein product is CASSQDNRAPLHF.

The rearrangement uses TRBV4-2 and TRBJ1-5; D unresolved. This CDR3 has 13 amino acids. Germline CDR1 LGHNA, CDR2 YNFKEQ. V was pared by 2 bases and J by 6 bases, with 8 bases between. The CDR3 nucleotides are TGTGCCAGCAGCCAATCAGTCAGTCAGCCCCAGCATTTT. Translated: CASSQSVSQPQHF.

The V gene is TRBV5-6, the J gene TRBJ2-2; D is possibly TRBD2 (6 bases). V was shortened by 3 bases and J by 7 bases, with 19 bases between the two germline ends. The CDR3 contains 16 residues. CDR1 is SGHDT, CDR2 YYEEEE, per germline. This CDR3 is CASSSKPRDFSGELFF. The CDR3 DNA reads TGTGCCAGCAGCTCGAAGCCAAGGGACTTCAGCGGGGAGCTGTTTTTT.

The CDR3 protein is CASSYSAANVLTF. In DNA, the CDR3 is TGTGCCAGCAGTTACTCGGCGGCCAACGTCCTGACTTTC. The chain employs TRBV6-6 and TRBJ2-6; D is unclear. The CDR3 has 13 residues. The V and J ends lost 0 bases and 6 bases respectively, with 3 bases between them. Germline V lookup: CDR1 MNHNY, CDR2 SVGAGI (reference sequence).

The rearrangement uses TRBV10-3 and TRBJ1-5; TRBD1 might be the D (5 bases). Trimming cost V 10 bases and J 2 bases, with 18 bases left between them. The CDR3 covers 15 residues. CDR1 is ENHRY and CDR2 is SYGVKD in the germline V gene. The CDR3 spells CATGAGPAGNQPQHF. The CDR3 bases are TGTGCCACTGGGGCTGGGCCCGCCGGCAATCAGCCCCAGCATTTT.

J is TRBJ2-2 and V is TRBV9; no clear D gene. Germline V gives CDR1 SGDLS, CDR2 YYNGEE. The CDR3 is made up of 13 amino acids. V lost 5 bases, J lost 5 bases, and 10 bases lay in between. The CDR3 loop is CASSTLKTGELFF. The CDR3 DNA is TGTGCCAGCAGTACATTAAAAACCGGGGAGCTGTTTTTT.

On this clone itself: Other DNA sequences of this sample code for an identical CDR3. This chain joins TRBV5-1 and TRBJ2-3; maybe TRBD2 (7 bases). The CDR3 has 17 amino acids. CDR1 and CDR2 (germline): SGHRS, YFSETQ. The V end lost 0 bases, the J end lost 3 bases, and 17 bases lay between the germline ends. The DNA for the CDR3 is TGCGCCAGCAGCTTGGGTCGGGGGGCGCGGTTTACAGATACGCAGTATTTT. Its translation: CASSLGRGARFTDTQYF.

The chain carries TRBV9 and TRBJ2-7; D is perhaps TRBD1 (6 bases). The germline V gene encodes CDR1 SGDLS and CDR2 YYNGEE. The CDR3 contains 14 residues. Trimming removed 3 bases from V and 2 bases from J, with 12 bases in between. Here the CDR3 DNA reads TGTGCCAGCAGCGGGACAGTATCAACCTACGAGCAGTACTTC. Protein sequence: CASSGTVSTYEQYF.

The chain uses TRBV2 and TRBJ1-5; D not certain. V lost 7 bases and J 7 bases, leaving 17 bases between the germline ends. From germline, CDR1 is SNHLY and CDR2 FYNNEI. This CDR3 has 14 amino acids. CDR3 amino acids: CASTNTPSGQPQHF. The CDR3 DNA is TGTGCCAGCACAAACACACCCTCCGGGCAGCCCCAGCATTTT.

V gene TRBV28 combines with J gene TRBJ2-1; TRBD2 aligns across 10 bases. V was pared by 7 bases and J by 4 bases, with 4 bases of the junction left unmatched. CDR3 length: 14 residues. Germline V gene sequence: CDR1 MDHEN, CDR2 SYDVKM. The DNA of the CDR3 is TGTGCCAGCATAAGCGGGAGGGGGTACAATGAGCAGTTCTTC. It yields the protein CASISGRGYNEQFF.

CDR3 sequence (DNA): TGTGCCAGCAGCTTCCGGCAGGGGACTAATGAAAAACTGTTTTTT. Residues: CASSFRQGTNEKLFF. The gene calls are TRBV7-8 and TRBJ1-4; maybe TRBD1 (6 bases). CDR1 and CDR2 from the germline V gene are SGHVS and FQNEAQ. V was clipped by 3 bases and J by 2 bases, with 10 bases between them. This CDR3 spans 15 amino acids.

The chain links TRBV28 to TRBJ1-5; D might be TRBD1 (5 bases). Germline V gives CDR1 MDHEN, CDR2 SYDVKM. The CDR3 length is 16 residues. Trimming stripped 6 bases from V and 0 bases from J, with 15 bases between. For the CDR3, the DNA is TGTGCCAGCAGCCGTCCGGGACTTGATAGCAATCAGCCCCAGCATTTT. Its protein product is CASSRPGLDSNQPQHF.

The CDR3 DNA reads TGTGCCATCAGGAAAACAATCGACAGGGGGCGGAACACTGAAGCTTTCTTT. Its protein is CAIRKTIDRGRNTEAFF. The chain employs TRBV10-3 and TRBJ1-1; 10 nucleotides align to TRBD1. CDR3 length: 17 residues. Per germline, CDR1 ENHRY and CDR2 SYGVKD. The trim removed 6 bases at V and 1 base at J, leaving 11 bases unmatched.

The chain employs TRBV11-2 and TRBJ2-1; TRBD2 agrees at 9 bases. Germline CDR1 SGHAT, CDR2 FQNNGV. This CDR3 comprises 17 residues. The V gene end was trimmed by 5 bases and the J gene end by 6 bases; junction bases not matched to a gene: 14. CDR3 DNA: TGTGCCAGCAGCCCTAGCCCTGGGCGGGAGGGGGCCAATGAGCAGTTCTTC. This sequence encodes CASSPSPGREGANEQFF.

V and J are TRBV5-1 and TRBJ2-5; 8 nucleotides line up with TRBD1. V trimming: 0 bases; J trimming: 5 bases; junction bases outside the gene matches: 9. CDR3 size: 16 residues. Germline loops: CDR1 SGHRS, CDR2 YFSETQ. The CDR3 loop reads CASSLGPPGGEETQYF. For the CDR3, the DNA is TGCGCCAGCAGCTTGGGCCCCCCAGGGGGCGAGGAGACCCAGTACTTC.

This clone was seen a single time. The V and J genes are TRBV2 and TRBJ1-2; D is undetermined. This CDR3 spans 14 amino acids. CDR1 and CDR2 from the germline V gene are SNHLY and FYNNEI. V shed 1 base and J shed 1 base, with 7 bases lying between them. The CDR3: CASSEDRNNYGYTF. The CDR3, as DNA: TGTGCCAGCAGTGAAGACAGAAATAACTATGGCTACACCTTC.

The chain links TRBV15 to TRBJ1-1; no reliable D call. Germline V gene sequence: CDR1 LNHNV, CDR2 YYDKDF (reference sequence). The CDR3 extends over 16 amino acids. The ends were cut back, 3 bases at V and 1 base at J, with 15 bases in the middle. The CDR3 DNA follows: TGTGCCACCAGCAGTGACTTAAATTCGGAGAACACTGAAGCTTTCTTT. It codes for CATSSDLNSENTEAFF.

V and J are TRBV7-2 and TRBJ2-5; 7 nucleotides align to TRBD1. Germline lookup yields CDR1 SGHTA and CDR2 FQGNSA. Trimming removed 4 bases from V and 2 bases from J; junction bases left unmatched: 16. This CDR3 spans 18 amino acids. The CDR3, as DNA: TGTGCCAGCAGCTCCCAACCCCCGGGACAGACATTACAAGAGACCCAGTACTTC. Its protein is CASSSQPPGQTLQETQYF.

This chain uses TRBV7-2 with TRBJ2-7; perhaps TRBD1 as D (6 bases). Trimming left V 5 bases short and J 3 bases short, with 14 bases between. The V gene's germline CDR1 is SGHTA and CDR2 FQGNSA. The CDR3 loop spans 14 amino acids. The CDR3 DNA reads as TGTGCCAGCAGCCCAACCCCACAGGGCTACGAGCAGTACTTC. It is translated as CASSPTPQGYEQYF.

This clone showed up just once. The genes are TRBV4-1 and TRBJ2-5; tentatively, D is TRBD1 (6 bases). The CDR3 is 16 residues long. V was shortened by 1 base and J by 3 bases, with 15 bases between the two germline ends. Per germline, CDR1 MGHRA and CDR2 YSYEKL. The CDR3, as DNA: TGCGCCAGCAGCCAAGCCCTTCAGTCAGGGGAAGAGACCCAGTACTTC. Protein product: CASSQALQSGEETQYF.

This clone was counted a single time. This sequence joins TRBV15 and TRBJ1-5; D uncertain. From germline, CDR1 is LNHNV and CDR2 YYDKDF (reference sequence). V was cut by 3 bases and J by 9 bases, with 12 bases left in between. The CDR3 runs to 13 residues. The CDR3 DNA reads TGTGCCACCAGCAGGGATCGCCGGGGGCCCCAGCATTTT. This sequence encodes CATSRDRRGPQHF.

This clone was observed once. Here the CDR3 reads CAWSKGQGAPGELFF. CDR3 nucleotides: TGTGCCTGGAGCAAGGGACAGGGGGCACCCGGGGAGCTGTTTTTT. V usage is TRBV30 and J usage is TRBJ2-2, with 12 bases fitting TRBD1. The V gene's germline CDR1 is GTSNPN and CDR2 SVGIG (reference sequence). This CDR3 region has 15 residues. The trim removed 3 bases at V and 6 bases at J, leaving 5 bases unmatched. Variable domain in full (rest from reference TRBV30 and TRBJ2-2): SQTIHQWPATLVQPVGSPLSLECTVEGTSNPNLYWYRQAAGRGLQLLFYSVGIGQISSEVPQNLSASRPQDRQFILSSKKLLLSDSGFYLCAWSKGQGAPGELFFGEGSRLTVL.